The table lists the clone carrying this TCR beta chain with many counts. Its specificity is not known. This sample is part of a study of T-cell reconstitution after alpha-beta-depleted transplantation in children. Researchers prepared the TCRbeta library using unique molecular identifiers, the study reports. MiXCR was run by TCRdb on the PCR reads, yielding one entry per CDR3 protein. Among about 580,000 distinct CDR3 sequences listed, about 21% were seen once. Per the germline V gene, CDR1 is MDHEN and CDR2 is SYDVKM. This CDR3 has 15 residues. The V end was cut by 2 bases, the J end by 1 base, with 8 bases between. Study-level results: There were reportedly several hundred expanded graft clones from which alpha-beta T cells came about two months after transplant.

The material sequenced was PBMCs, mostly from graft donor cells, taken 360 days after TCRalphabeta/CD19-depleted stem cell transplant. The sequence was collected from a boy under two years old who had a stem cell transplant for acute myeloid leukemia, so the T cells may come from the graft donor. The chain is built from TRBV28 and TRBJ2-2; D assignment may be TRBD1 or TRBD2 (5 bases each). The DNA of the CDR3 is TGTGCCAGCAGTTTAGGGACGGTGAACACCGGGGAGCTGTTTTTT. This translates into CASSLGTVNTGELFF.